This TCR beta chain was obtained from a study of chemoradiotherapy in HPV16-positive cancers. Study-level findings and limits: Candidate HPV-specific clones and E7-related TCR motifs grew in tumor during treatment. HPV-responsive T-cell expansion during chemoradiotherapy was linked to improved recurrence-free survival in HPV16-positive patients.

A remark on this clone: Its antigen is not known.

Using immunoSEQ multiplex PCR, the repertoire was profiled, and TCRdb retains in-frame clones only, with some absent. The sample consists of some 12,000 clones, around 87% of them appearing once. This CDR3 region has 15 residues. V lost 6 bases, J lost 0 bases, and 12 bases lay in between. Germline loops: CDR1 MNHEY, CDR2 SVGAGI. Over chemoradiotherapy, repertoires were sampled more than once. The V and J genes are TRBV6-5 and TRBJ1-3, with D perhaps TRBD1 (6 bases). The TCR comes from a human donor with HPV-associated anogenital cancer. Sequenced material: blood, taken from a patient who underwent chemoradiotherapy. The CDR3, as DNA: TGTGCCAGCAGACGCACAGGGACCTCTGGAAACACCATATATTTT. Residues: CASRRTGTSGNTIYF.